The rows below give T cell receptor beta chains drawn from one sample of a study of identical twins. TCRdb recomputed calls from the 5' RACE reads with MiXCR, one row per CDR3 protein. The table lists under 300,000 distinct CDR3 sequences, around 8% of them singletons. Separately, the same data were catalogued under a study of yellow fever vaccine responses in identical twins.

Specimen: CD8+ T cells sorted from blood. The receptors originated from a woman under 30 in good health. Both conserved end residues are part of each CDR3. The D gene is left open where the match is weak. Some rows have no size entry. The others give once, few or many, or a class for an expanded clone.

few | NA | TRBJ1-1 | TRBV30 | TGTGCCTGGAGTTCAAAACTAGGGAAAACTGAAGCTTTCTTT | CAWSSKLGKTEAFF
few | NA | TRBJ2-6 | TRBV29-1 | TGCAGCGTTGAATTGAAGAGCTCTGGGGCCAACGTCCTGACTTTC | CSVELKSSGANVLTF
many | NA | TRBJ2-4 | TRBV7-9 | TGTGCCAGCAGGGACGGCAAAAACATTCAGTACTTC | CASRDGKNIQYF
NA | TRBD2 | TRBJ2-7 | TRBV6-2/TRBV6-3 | TGTGCCAGCAGCTTCACTAGCGGGTACGAGCAGTACTTC | CASSFTSGYEQYF
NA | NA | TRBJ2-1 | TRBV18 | TGTGCCAGCTCACCCGCGTCCTACAATGAGCAGTTCTTC | CASSPASYNEQFF
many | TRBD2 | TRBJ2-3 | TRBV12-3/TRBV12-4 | TGTGCCAGCGTGGGGGGGACAGATACGCAGTATTTT | CASVGGTDTQYF
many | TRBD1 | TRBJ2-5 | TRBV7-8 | TGTGCCAGCAGCTTAGCCCGACAGGGTGAGACCCAGTACTTC | CASSLARQGETQYF
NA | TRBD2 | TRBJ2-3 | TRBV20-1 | TGCAGTGCTAGAGGCGCGGGAGGGAGCACAGATACGCAGTATTTT | CSARGAGGSTDTQYF
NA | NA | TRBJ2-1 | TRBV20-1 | TGCAGTGCTAGACTAGCTAATGAGCAGTTCTTC | CSARLANEQFF
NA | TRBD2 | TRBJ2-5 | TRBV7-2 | TGTGCCAGCAGCGATGGCGGGGGGGGCGAGACCCAGTACTTC | CASSDGGGGETQYF
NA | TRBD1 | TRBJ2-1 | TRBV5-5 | TGTGCCAGCAGCTTGACCCGGGACAGGGGGTTGAATGAGCAGTTCTTC | CASSLTRDRGLNEQFF
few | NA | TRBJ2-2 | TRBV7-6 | TGTGCCAGCAGCCCAGGGGATTGGGGGGAGCTGTTTTTT | CASSPGDWGELFF
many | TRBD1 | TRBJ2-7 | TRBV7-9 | TGTGCCAGCAGCTTAATTCTGACAGGGGACGAGCAGTACTTC | CASSLILTGDEQYF
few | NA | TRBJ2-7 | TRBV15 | TGTGCCACCACAGATGGGGACCACGAGCAGTACTTC | CATTDGDHEQYF
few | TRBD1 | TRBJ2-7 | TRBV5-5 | TGTGCCAGCAGCCTGGGACAGGCGAGGGAGCAGTACTTC | CASSLGQAREQYF
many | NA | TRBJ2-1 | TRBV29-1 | TGCAGCGTTGTTAGGGGACAAAGATACAATGAGCAGTTCTTC | CSVVRGQRYNEQFF
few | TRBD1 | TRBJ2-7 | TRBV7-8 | TGTGCCAGCAGCTTATTGACAGGGGTCGAGCAGTACTTC | CASSLLTGVEQYF
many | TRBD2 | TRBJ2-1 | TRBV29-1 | TGCAGCGTTGAAGATATTCTAGCGGGGGGACCCCTCTACAATGAGCAGTTCTTC | CSVEDILAGGPLYNEQFF
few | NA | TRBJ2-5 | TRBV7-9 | TGTGCCAGCAGCTTAGCGGAGGGCGAGACCCAGTACTTC | CASSLAEGETQYF
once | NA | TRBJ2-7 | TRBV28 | TGTGCCAGCAGTTCCCGGCTCAAGACCTACGAGCAGTACTTC | CASSSRLKTYEQYF
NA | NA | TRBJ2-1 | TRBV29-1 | TGCAGCGTTGAAGAGAACTCGCTGGGGGCCAATGAGCAGTTCTTC | CSVEENSLGANEQFF
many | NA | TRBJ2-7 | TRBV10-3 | TGTGCCATTCTTGGGACTGAAACCTACGAGCAGTACTTC | CAILGTETYEQYF
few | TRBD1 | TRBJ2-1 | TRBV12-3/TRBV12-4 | TGTGCCAGCACAGGGACAGGGAGCGGTAGAGAATGGAATGAGCAGTTCTTC | CASTGTGSGREWNEQFF
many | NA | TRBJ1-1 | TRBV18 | TGTGCCAGCTCACTTCCGGGGAACACTGAAGCTTTCTTT | CASSLPGNTEAFF
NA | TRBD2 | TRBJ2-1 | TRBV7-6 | TGTGCCAGCAGCTCTTCCATAGCGGGGGGCTCCTACAATGAGCAGTTCTTC | CASSSSIAGGSYNEQFF